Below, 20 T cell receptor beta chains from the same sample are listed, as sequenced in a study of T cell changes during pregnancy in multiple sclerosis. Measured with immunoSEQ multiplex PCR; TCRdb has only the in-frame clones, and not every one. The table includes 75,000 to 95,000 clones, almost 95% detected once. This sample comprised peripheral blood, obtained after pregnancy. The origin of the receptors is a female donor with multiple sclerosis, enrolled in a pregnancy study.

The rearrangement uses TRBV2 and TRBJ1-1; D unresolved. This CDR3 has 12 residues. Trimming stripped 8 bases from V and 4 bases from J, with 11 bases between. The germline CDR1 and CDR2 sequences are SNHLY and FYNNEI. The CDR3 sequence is CASQRAGTEAFF. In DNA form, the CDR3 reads TGTGCCAGCCAAAGAGCCGGCACTGAAGCTTTCTTT.

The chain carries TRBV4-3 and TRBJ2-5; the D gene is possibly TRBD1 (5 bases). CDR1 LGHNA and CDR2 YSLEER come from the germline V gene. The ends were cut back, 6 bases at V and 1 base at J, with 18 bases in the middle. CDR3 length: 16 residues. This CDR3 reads CASSKLGLGAQETQYF. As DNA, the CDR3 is TGCGCCAGCAGTAAGCTAGGGCTAGGGGCCCAAGAGACCCAGTACTTC.

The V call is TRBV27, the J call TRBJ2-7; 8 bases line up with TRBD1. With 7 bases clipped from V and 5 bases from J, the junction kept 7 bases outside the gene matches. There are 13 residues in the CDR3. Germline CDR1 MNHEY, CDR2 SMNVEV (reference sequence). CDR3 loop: CASTGTGLHEQYF. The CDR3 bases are TGTGCCAGCACCGGGACAGGCTTACACGAGCAGTACTTC.

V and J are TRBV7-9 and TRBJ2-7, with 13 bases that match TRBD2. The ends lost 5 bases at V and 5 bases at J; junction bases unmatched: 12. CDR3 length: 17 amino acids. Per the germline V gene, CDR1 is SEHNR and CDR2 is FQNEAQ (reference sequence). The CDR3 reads CASSPTLAGGPSDEQYF. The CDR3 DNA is TGTGCCAGCAGCCCGACACTAGCGGGAGGGCCGTCGGACGAGCAGTACTTC.

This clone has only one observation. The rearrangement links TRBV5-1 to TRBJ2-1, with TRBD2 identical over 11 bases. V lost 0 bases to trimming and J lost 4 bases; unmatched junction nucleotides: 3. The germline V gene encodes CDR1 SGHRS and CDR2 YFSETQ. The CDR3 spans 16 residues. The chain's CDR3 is CASSLEGLAEYNEQFF. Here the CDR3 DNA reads TGCGCCAGCAGCTTGGAGGGACTAGCGGAATACAATGAGCAGTTCTTC. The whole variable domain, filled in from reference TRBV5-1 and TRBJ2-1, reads KAGVTQTPRYLIKTRGQQVTLSCSPISGHRSVSWYQQTPGQGLQFLFEYFSETQRNKGNFPGRFSGRQFSNSRSEMNVSTLELGDSALYLCASSLEGLAEYNEQFFGPGTRLTVL.

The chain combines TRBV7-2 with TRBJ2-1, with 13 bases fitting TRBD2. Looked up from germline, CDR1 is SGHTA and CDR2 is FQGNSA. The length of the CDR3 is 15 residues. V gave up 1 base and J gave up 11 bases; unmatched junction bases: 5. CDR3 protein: CASSLESGTSGKQFF. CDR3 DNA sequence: TGTGCCAGCAGCTTAGAGTCTGGGACTAGCGGGAAGCAGTTCTTC. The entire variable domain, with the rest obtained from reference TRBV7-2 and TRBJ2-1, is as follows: GAGVSQSPSNKVTEKGKDVELRCDPISGHTALYWYRQSLGQGLEFLIYFQGNSAPDKSGLPSDRFSAERTGGSVSTLTIQRTQQEDSAVYLCASSLESGTSGKQFFGPGTRLTVL.

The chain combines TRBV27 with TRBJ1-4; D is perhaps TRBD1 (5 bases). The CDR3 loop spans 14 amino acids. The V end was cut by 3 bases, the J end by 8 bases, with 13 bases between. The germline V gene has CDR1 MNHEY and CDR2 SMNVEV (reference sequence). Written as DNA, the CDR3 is TGTGCCAGCAGTTTCTCCCCGAACAGGGAAAAACTGTTTTTT. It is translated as CASSFSPNREKLFF.

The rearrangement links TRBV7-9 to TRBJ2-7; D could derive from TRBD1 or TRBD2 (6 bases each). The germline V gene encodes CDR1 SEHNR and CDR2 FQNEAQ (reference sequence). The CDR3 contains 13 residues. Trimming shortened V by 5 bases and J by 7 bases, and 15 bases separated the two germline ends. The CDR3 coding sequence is TGTGCCAGCAGCCTAGGGGGGAGGTGGGAGCAGTACTTC. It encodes CASSLGGRWEQYF.

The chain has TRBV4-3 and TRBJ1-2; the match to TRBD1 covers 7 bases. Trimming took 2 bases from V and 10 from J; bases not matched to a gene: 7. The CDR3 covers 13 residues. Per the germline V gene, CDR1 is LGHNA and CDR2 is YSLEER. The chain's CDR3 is CASSQRTGRPYTF. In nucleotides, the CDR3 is TGCGCCAGCAGCCAAAGGACAGGACGCCCCTACACCTTC.

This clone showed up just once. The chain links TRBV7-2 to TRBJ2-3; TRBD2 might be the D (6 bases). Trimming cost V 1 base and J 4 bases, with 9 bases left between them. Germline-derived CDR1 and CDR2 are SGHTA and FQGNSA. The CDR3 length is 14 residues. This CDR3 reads CASSLVLAADTQYF. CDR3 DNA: TGTGCCAGCAGCTTAGTACTAGCCGCAGATACGCAGTATTTT.

CDR3 sequence: CASSLFSNPPTDTQYF. The CDR3 DNA reads TGTGCCAGCAGCTTATTCTCTAACCCCCCCACAGATACGCAGTATTTT. The V and J genes are TRBV11-2 and TRBJ2-3, with unresolved D. Germline lookup yields CDR1 SGHAT and CDR2 FQNNGV. Trimming left V 2 bases short and J 2 bases short, with 14 bases between. This CDR3 spans 16 amino acids.

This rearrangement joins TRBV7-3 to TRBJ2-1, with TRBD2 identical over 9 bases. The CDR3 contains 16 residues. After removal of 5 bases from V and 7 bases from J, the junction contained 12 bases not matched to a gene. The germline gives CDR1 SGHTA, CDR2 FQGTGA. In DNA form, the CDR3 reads TGTGCCAGCAGCGACCTTTATGCGGGGGGGAATAATGAGCAGTTCTTC. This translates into CASSDLYAGGNNEQFF.

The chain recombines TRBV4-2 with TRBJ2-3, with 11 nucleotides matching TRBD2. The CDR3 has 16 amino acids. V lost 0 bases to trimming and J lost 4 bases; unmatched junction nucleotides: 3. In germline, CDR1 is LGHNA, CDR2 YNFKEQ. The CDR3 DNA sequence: TGTGCCAGCAGCCAAGAAATAGCGGGGGGGGCAGATACGCAGTATTTT. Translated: CASSQEIAGGADTQYF.

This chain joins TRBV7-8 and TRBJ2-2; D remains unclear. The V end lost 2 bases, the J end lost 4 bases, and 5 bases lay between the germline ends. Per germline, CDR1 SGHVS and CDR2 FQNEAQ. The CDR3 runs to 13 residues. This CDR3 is CASSLPVTGELFF. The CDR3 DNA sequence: TGTGCCAGCAGCTTACCAGTCACCGGGGAGCTGTTTTTT.

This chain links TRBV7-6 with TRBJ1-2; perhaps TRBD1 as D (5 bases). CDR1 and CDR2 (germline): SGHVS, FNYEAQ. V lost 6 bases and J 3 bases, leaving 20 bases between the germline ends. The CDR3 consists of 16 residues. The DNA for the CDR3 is TGTGCCAGCAGTCTGCGGGGACCCTTTCTGGACTATGGCTACACCTTC. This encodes CASSLRGPFLDYGYTF.

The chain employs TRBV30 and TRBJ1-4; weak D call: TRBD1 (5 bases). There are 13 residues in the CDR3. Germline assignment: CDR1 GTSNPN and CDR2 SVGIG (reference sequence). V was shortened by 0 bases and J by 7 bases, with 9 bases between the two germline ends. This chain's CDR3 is CAWSVGGGEKLFF. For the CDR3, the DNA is TGTGCCTGGAGTGTCGGGGGGGGTGAAAAACTGTTTTTT.

CDR3 nucleotides: TGTGCCAGCAGTGAAGCGAGGCCCCTCAAGCAGTTCTTC. Its protein product is CASSEARPLKQFF. The genes are TRBV6-1 and TRBJ2-1; no definite D call. The CDR3 runs to 13 residues. Trimming shortened V by 0 bases and J by 11 bases, and 11 bases separated the two germline ends. Germline assignment: CDR1 MNHNS and CDR2 SASEGT.

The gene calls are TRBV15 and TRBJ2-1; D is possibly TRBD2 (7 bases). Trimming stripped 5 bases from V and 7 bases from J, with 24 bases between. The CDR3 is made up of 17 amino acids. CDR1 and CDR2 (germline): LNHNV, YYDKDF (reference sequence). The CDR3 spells CATSLFPGGTLGNEQFF. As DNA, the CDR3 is TGTGCCACCAGCCTTTTTCCGGGGGGCACCCTGGGGAATGAGCAGTTCTTC.

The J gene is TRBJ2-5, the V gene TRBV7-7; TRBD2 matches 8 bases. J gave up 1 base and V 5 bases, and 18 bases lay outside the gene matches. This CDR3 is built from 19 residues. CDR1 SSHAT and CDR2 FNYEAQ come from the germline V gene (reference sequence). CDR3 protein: CASSGSRGGTRSLQETQYF. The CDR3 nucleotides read TGTGCCAGCAGCGGCAGCCGGGGGGGGACTAGATCCCTCCAAGAGACCCAGTACTTC.

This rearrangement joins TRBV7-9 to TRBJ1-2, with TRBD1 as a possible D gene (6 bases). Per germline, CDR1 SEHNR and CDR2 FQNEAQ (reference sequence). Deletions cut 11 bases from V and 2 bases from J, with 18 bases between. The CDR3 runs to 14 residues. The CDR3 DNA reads TGTGCCGGAAACTCAGGGGCATCCAACTATGGCTACACCTTC. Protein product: CAGNSGASNYGYTF.